This is a list of T cell receptor beta chains from one sample in a study of blood T cell repertoires in COVID-19. Sequencing was performed with immunoSEQ multiplex PCR; in TCRdb, only in-frame clones are kept and a portion is missing. The sample consists of 450,000 or so clones, 75% to 90% of them appearing once. Sequenced input: peripheral blood. Receptor source: a woman aged 35 to 49 with COVID-19, enrolled during active disease. CDR3s include the opening cysteine and the closing phenylalanine or tryptophan. The D gene is left open where the match is weak. Part of the rows lack a size; the others show once, few, many or a class for expanded clones.

CASSLGLGPRNEKLFF | TGCGCCAGCAGCTTGGGTCTGGGGCCCAGGAATGAAAAACTGTTTTTT | TRBJ1-4 | TRBV5-1 | NA | 16 | NA
CASSLVEQVLVEQYF | TGTGCCAGCAGTTTAGTAGAACAGGTCTTGGTCGAGCAGTACTTC | TRBJ2-7 | TRBV28 | NA | 15 | NA
CASSLRQGDGYTF | TGTGCCAGCAGCTTAAGACAGGGGGATGGCTACACCTTC | TRBJ1-2 | TRBV7-2 | NA | 13 | TRBD1
CASSVAGTTANYGYTF | TGTGCCAGCAGCGTAGCTGGGACAACGGCGAACTATGGCTACACCTTC | TRBJ1-2 | TRBV9 | NA | 16 | NA
CASSLVRHYNEQFF | TGTGCCAGCAGCTTAGTCAGACATTACAATGAGCAGTTCTTC | TRBJ2-1 | TRBV7-2 | NA | 14 | NA
CASPGTDLTSADTDTQYF | TGTGCCAGCCCTGGGACAGACCTGACCTCCGCCGACACAGATACGCAGTATTTT | TRBJ2-3 | TRBV2 | NA | 18 | TRBD1
CASSQAGSNTEAFF | TGCGCCAGCAGCCAAGCGGGTTCGAACACTGAAGCTTTCTTT | TRBJ1-1 | TRBV4-1 | NA | 14 | NA
CASSDPTDRGTNQPQHF | TGTGCCAGCAGTGACCCCACCGACAGGGGGACCAATCAGCCCCAGCATTTT | TRBJ1-5 | TRBV6-4 | once | 17 | TRBD1
CANTLGTASTDTQYF | TGTGCCAACACCCTCGGGACAGCTAGCACAGATACGCAGTATTTT | TRBJ2-3 | TRBV2 | NA | 15 | TRBD1
CASSYSAGNYGYTF | TGTGCCAGCAGTTACTCGGCAGGGAACTATGGCTACACCTTC | TRBJ1-2 | TRBV6-5 | NA | 14 | NA
CASSVTSGGPGNTGELFF | TGTGCCAGCAGCGTGACTAGCGGTGGGCCTGGGAACACCGGGGAGCTGTTTTTT | TRBJ2-2 | TRBV7-8 | NA | 18 | TRBD2
CASSQEGGEQPQHF | TGCGCCAGCAGCCAAGAGGGGGGGGAGCAGCCCCAGCATTTT | TRBJ1-5 | TRBV4-1 | NA | 14 | NA
CASSYSALNTEAFF | TGTGCCAGCAGTTACTCGGCCCTGAACACTGAAGCTTTCTTT | TRBJ1-1 | TRBV6-6 | NA | 14 | NA
CASSPIEQGFNQPQHF | TGTGCCAGCAGTCCGATTGAGCAGGGTTTCAATCAGCCCCAGCATTTT | TRBJ1-5 | TRBV6-2/TRBV6-3 | NA | 16 | NA
CASSPLQPRGNEAFF | TGTGCCAGCAGCCCCCTCCAGCCAAGGGGTAATGAAGCTTTCTTT | TRBJ1-1 | TRBV14 | NA | 15 | NA
CASGRGPSGANVLTF | TGTGCCTCCGGCAGGGGACCCTCTGGGGCCAACGTCCTGACTTTC | TRBJ2-6 | TRBV9 | NA | 15 | NA
CASSLPPAGGSTGELFF | TGTGCCAGCAGCTTACCCCCGGCGGGAGGTAGCACCGGGGAGCTGTTTTTT | TRBJ2-2 | TRBV7-9 | NA | 17 | TRBD2
CASSLSDSSNQPQHF | TGCGCCAGCAGCTTGTCGGACTCAAGCAATCAGCCCCAGCATTTT | TRBJ1-5 | TRBV5-1 | NA | 15 | NA
CASSRGVTGELFF | TGTGCCAGTAGTCGGGGTGTTACTGGGGAGCTGTTTTTT | TRBJ2-2 | TRBV19 | NA | 13 | NA
CASSQESGTGILDCQPQHF | TGCGCCAGCAGCCAAGAATCCGGGACAGGGATCCTAGATTGTCAGCCCCAGCATTTT | TRBJ1-5 | TRBV4-3 | NA | 19 | TRBD1
CASSLVQGGYGYTF | TGTGCCAGCAGCCTTGTTCAAGGGGGCTATGGCTACACCTTC | TRBJ1-2 | TRBV5-8 | NA | 14 | NA
CASSFPTGIGQPQHF | TGTGCCAGCAGTTTTCCCACAGGGATTGGTCAGCCCCAGCATTTT | TRBJ1-5 | TRBV28 | NA | 15 | NA
CASSLSTGAGNTIYF | TGTGCCAGCAGCTTATCGACAGGAGCTGGAAACACCATATATTTT | TRBJ1-3 | TRBV7-2 | NA | 15 | NA
CASSLGDTYTGELFF | TGTGCCAGCAGCTTAGGTGACACCTACACCGGGGAGCTGTTTTTT | TRBJ2-2 | TRBV7-6 | NA | 15 | NA
CATSRDRTSNTGELFF | TGTGCCACCAGCAGGGACAGGACTTCGAACACCGGGGAGCTGTTTTTT | TRBJ2-2 | TRBV15 | few | 16 | TRBD1
CASTQRPMGSIQYF | TGTGCCAGCACCCAACGACCAATGGGGAGCATTCAGTACTTC | TRBJ2-4 | TRBV27 | NA | 14 | NA